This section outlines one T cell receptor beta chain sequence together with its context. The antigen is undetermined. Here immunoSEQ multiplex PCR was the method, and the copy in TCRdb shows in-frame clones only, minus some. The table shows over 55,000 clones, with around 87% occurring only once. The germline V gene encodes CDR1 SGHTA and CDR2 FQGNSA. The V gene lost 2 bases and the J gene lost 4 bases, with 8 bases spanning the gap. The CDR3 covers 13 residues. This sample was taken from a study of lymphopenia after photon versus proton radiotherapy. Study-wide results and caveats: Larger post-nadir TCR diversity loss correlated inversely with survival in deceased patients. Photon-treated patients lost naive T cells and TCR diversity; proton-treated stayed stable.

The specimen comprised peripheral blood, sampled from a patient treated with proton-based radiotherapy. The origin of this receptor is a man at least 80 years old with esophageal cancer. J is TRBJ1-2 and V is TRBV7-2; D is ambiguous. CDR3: CASSLRSGYGYTF. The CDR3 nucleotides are TGTGCCAGCAGCTTAAGGTCAGGCTATGGCTACACCTTC.